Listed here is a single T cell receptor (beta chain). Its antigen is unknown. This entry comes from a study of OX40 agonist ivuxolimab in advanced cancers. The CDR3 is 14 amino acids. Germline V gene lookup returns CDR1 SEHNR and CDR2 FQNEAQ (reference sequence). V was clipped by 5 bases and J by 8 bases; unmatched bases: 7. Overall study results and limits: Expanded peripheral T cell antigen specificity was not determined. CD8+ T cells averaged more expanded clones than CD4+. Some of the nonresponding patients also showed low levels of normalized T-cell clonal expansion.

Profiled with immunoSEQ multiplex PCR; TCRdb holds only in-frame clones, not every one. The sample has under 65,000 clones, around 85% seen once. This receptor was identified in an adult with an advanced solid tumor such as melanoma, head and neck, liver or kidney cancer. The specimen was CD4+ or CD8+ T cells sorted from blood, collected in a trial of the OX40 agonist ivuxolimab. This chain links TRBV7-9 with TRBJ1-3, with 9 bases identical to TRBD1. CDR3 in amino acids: CASSLRTGVDTIYF. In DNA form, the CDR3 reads TGTGCCAGCAGCCTACGGACAGGGGTGGACACCATATATTTT. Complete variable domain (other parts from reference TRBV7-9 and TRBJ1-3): DTGVSQNPRHKITKRGQNVTFRCDPISEHNRLYWYRQTLGQGPEFLTYFQNEAQLEKSRLLSDRFSAERPKGSFSTLEIQRTEQGDSAMYLCASSLRTGVDTIYFGEGSWLTVV.